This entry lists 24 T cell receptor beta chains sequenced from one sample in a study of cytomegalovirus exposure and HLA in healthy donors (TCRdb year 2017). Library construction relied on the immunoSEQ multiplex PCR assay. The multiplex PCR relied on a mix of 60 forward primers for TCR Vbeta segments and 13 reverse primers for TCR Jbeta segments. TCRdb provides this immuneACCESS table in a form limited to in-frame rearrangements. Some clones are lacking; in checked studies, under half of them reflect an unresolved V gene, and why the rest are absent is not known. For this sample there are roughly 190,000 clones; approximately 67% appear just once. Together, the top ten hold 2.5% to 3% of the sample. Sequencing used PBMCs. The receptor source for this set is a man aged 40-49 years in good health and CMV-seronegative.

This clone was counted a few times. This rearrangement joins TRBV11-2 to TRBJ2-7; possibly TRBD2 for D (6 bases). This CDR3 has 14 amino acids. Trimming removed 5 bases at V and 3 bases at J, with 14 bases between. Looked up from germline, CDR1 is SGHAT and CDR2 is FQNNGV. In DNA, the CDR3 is TGTGCCAGCAGCCTCGGGACTCTAGGCTACGAGCAGTACTTC. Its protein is CASSLGTLGYEQYF.

The CDR3 DNA is TGCGCCAGCAGCTTGAACAGGGCGTTCGGTGGAAACACCATATATTTT. It translates to CASSLNRAFGGNTIYF. The V gene is TRBV5-1, the J gene TRBJ1-3; possible D gene TRBD1, 6 bases. The CDR3 has 16 amino acids. V was trimmed by 1 base and J by 3 bases, leaving 14 bases between them. The germline V gene has CDR1 SGHRS and CDR2 YFSETQ.

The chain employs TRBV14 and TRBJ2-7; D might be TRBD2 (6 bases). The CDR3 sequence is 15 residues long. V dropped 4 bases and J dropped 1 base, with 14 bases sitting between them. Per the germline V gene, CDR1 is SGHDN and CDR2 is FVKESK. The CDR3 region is CASSRGDAESYEQYF. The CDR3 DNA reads TGTGCCAGCAGCCGCGGGGACGCGGAATCCTACGAGCAGTACTTC.

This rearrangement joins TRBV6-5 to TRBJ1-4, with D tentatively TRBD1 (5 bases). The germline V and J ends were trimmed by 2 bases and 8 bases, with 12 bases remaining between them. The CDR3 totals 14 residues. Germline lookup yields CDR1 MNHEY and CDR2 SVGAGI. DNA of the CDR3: TGTGCCAGCAGTTACAGGGCAGGGAACGAAAAACTGTTTTTT. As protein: CASSYRAGNEKLFF.

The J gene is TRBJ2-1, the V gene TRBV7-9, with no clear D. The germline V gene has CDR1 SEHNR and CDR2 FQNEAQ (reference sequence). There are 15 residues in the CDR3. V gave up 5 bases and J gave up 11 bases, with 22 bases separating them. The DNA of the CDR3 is TGTGCCAGCAGCCCGAAAGACCCAGGTCATTTTCAGCAGTTCTTC. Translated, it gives CASSPKDPGHFQQFF.

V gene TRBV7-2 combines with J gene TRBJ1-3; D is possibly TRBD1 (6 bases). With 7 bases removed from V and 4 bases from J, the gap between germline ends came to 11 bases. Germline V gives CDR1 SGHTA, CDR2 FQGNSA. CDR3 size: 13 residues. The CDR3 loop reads CASIQGSGNTIYF. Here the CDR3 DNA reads TGTGCCAGCATACAGGGATCCGGAAACACCATATATTTT.

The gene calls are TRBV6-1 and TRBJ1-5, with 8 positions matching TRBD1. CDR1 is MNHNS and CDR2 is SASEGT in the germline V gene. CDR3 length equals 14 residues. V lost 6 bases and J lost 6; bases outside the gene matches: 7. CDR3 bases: TGTGCCAGCAGGCGACAGGGGATGGGTCAGCCCCAGCATTTT. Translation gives CASRRQGMGQPQHF.

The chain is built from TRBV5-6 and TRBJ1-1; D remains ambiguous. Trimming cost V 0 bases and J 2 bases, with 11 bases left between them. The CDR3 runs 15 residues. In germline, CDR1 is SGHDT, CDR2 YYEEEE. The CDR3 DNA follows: TGTGCCAGCAGCTTGGAAAGGAGGGTTAACACTGAAGCTTTCTTT. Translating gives CASSLERRVNTEAFF.

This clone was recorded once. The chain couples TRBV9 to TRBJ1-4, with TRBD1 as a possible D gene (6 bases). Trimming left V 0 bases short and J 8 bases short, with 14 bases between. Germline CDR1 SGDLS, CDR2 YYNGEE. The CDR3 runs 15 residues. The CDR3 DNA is TGTGCCAGCAGCGTAGCTGGTTCAGGGGTAGAAAAACTGTTTTTT. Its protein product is CASSVAGSGVEKLFF.

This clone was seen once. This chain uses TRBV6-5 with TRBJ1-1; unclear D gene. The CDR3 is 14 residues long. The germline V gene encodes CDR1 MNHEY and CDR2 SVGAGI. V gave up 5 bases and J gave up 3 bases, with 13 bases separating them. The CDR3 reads CASSNDGYHTEAFF. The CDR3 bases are TGTGCCAGCAGTAACGACGGGTACCACACTGAAGCTTTCTTT.

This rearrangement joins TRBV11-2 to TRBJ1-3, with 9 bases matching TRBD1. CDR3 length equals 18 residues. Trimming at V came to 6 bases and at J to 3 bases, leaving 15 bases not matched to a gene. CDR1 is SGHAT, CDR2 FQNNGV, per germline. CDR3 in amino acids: CASRIRGGTGSFGNTIYF. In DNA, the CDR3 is TGTGCCAGCAGGATACGGGGAGGGACAGGGAGCTTTGGAAACACCATATATTTT.

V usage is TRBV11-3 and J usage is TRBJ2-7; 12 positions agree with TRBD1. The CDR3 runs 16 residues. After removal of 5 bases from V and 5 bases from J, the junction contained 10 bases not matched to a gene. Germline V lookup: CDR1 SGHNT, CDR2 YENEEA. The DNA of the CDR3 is TGTGCCAGCAGCACTGGGGGTGGGACAGGGGGCGACGAGCAGTACTTC. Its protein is CASSTGGGTGGDEQYF.

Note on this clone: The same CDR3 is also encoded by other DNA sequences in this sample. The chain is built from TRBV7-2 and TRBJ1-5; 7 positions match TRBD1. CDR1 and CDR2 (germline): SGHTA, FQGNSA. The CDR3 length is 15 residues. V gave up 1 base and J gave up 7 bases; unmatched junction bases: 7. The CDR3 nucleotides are TGTGCCAGCAGCTTAGGGGCAGGGGGATACCAGCCCCAGCATTTT. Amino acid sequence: CASSLGAGGYQPQHF.

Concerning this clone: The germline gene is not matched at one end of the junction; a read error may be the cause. CDR3: CASSLSGQIYEQCF. CDR3 bases: TGTGCCAGCAGTTTAAGCGGGCAGATCTACGAGCAGTGCTTC. The chain is built from TRBV27 and TRBJ2-7; a possible D gene is TRBD2 (6 bases). Per germline, CDR1 MNHEY and CDR2 SMNVEV (reference sequence). This CDR3 spans 14 amino acids.

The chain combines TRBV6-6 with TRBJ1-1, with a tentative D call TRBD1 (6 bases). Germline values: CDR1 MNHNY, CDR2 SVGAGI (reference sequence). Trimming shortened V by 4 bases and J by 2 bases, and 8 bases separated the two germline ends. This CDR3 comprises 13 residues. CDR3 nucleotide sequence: TGTGCCAGCAGTTGGACAGAAAACACTGAAGCTTTCTTT. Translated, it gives CASSWTENTEAFF.

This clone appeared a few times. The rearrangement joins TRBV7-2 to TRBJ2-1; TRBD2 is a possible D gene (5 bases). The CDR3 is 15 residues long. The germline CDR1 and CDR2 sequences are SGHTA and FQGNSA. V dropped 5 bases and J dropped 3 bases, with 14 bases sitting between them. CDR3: CASSLSGGLYNEQFF. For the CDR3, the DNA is TGTGCCAGCAGCCTAAGCGGTGGCCTCTACAATGAGCAGTTCTTC.

The CDR3 sequence is CASSQRVVDSQAQYF. For the CDR3, the DNA is TGCGCCAGCAGCCAAAGGGTTGTGGACTCTCAGGCGCAGTACTTC. The rearrangement joins TRBV4-1 to TRBJ2-7; maybe TRBD2 (5 bases). CDR1 is MGHRA, CDR2 YSYEKL, per germline. The CDR3 is 15 residues long. The ends were cut back, 2 bases at V and 9 bases at J, with 20 bases in the middle.

CDR3: CASNRGQETKRGEKLFF. CDR3 sequence (DNA): TGTGCCAGCAACCGGGGACAGGAGACAAAAAGAGGTGAAAAACTGTTTTTT. The chain has TRBV4-2 and TRBJ1-4; 8 bases are a match to TRBD1. V shed 7 bases and J 7 bases; nucleotides not matched to a gene: 17. The CDR3 runs to 17 residues. Germline V gene lookup returns CDR1 LGHNA and CDR2 YNFKEQ.

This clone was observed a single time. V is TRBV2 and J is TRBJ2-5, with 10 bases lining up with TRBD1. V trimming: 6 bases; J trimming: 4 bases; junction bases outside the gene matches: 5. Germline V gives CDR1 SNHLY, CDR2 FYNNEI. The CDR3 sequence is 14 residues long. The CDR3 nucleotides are TGTGCCAGCAGGGGGGACAGGGGAAGAGAGACCCAGTACTTC. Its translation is CASRGDRGRETQYF.

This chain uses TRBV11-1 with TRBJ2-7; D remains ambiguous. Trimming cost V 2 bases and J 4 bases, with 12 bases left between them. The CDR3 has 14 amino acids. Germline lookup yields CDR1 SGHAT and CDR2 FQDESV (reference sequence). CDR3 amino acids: CASSLLPGGYEQYF. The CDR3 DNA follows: TGTGCCAGCAGCTTACTGCCCGGCGGTTACGAGCAGTACTTC.

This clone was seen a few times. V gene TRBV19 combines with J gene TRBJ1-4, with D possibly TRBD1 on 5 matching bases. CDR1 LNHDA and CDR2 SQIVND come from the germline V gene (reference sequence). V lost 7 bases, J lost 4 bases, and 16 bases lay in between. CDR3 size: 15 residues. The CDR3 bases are TGTGCCAGTACCTCGGGCCGCGGGGGTAATGAAAAACTGTTTTTT. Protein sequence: CASTSGRGGNEKLFF.

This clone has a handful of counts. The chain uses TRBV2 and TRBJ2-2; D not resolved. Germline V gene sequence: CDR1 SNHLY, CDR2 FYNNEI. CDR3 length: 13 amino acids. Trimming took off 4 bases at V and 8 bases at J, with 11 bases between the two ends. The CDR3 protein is CASSVSLGGELFF. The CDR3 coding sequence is TGTGCCAGCAGTGTGTCCCTAGGTGGGGAGCTGTTTTTT.

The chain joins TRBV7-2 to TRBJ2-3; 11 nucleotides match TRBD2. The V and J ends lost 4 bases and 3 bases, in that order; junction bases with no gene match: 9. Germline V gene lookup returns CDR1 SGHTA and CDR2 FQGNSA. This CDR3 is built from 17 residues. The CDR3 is CASSSIAGGQLTDTQYF. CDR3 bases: TGTGCCAGCAGCTCTATAGCGGGAGGGCAATTGACAGATACGCAGTATTTT.

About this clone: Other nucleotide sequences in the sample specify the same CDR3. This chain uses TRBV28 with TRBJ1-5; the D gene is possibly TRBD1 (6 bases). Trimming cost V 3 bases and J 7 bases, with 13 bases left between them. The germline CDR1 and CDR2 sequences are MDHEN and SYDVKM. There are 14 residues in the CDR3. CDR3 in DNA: TGTGCCAGCAGTTTTACAGGGAACGGGCAGCCCCAGCATTTT. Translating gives CASSFTGNGQPQHF. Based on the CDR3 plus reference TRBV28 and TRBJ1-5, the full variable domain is DVKVTQSSRYLVKRTGEKVFLECVQDMDHENMFWYRQDPGLGLRLIYFSYDVKMKEKGDIPEGYSVSREKKERFSLILESASTNQTSMYLCASSFTGNGQPQHFGDGTRLSIL.